The entry that follows covers one T cell receptor (beta chain) sequence. This specimen includes other DNA sequences encoding the same CDR3. This record belongs to a study of control samples from healthy donors and cancer patients. Clones were read by immunoSEQ multiplex PCR, and TCRdb kept only the in-frame ones, dropping some. The table lists about 250,000 clones, over 75% of them singletons. V was shortened by 3 bases and J by 4 bases, with 9 bases between the two germline ends. The CDR3 consists of 14 residues. Germline loops: CDR1 KGHSH, CDR2 LQKENI. The receptor's source is a woman aged 55-70 years with lung cancer. Sequenced: PBMCs. This chain joins TRBV18 and TRBJ1-4; D may be TRBD1 (5 bases). The CDR3 coding sequence is TGTGCCAGCTCACCGCGGGACGGTAATGAAAAACTGTTTTTT. Translation: CASSPRDGNEKLFF.